The clone carrying this T cell receptor (beta chain) was recorded at least ten times. The antigen remains unidentified. This sample was taken from a study of T cells in Graves' hyperthyroidism and ophthalmopathy. Points from the study as a whole: Most clonotypes that expanded in the thyroid above 0.001 also showed up in blood.

Amplified TCR beta CDR3 regions came from RNA transcripts. In the first-round RT-PCR of the TCR CDR3, the HTBI primer set was used. TCRdb passed the multiplex PCR reads through MiXCR, listing each CDR3 protein once. In the table there are hundreds of thousands of distinct CDR3 sequences, 16% of which are singletons. This CDR3 spans 15 amino acids. CDR1 MDHEN and CDR2 SYDVKM come from the germline V gene. V was pared by 5 bases and J by 2 bases, with 16 bases between. Material: blood. The receptor was isolated from a woman between 18 and 29 years old with Graves' hyperthyroidism. This sequence joins TRBV28 and TRBJ2-7; D remains unclear. CDR3 coding DNA: TGTGCCAGCAGTCACCGGGCCGAACCCCCCTACGAGCAGTACTTC. Protein sequence: CASSHRAEPPYEQYF.